This TCR beta chain derives from a study of blood T cell repertoires in COVID-19. CDR3 size: 15 residues. The germline CDR1 and CDR2 sequences are SGHKS and YYEKEE (reference sequence). V lost 4 bases to trimming and J lost 4 bases, with 14 bases between them. Clones were read by immunoSEQ multiplex PCR, and TCRdb kept only the in-frame ones, dropping some. The data show 200,000 to 250,000 clones, around 82% seen once. In this sample, this clone turned up once. Sample: peripheral blood. The sequence was collected from a human donor in a cohort sampled during active COVID-19. The chain employs TRBV5-5 and TRBJ1-4; maybe TRBD1 (5 bases). The CDR3 coding sequence is TGTGCCAGCAGCCCCCCGCAGGGCTTTAATGAAAAACTGTTTTTT. As protein: CASSPPQGFNEKLFF.